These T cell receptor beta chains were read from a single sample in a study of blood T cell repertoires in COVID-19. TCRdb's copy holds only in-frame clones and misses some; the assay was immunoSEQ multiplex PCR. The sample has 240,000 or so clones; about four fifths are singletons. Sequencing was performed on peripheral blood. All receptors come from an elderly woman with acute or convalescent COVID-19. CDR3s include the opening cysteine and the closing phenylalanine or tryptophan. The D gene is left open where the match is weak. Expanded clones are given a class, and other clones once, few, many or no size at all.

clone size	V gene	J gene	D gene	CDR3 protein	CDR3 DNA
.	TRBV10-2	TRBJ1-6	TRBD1	CASTQGGDNSPLHF	TGCGCCAGCACCCAGGGGGGCGATAATTCACCCCTCCACTTT
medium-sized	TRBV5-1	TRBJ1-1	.	CASSLAIRTEAFF	TGCGCCAGCAGCTTGGCCATCCGGACTGAAGCTTTCTTT
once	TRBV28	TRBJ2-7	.	CASRAGYSYEQYF	TGTGCCAGCAGGGCGGGTTACTCCTACGAGCAGTACTTC
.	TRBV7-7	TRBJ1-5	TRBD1	CASSLAGTGFGSNQPQHF	TGTGCTAGCAGCTTAGCGGGGACAGGGTTTGGGAGCAATCAGCCCCAGCATTTT
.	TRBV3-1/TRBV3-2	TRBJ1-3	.	CASSRVGSGNTIYF	TGTGCCAGCAGCCGCGTTGGTTCTGGAAACACCATATATTTT
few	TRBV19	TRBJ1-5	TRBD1	CASGGQGARSNQPQHF	TGTGCCAGTGGGGGACAGGGGGCGAGGAGCAATCAGCCCCAGCATTTT
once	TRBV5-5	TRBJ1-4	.	CASSLALGAPANEKLFF	TGTGCCAGCAGCTTGGCCCTGGGGGCGCCGGCTAATGAAAAACTGTTTTTT
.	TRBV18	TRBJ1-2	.	CASSTGYGYTF	TGTGCCAGCTCAACAGGGTATGGCTACACCTTC
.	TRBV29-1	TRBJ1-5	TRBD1	CSARTGDQPQHF	TGCAGCGCACGAACAGGGGATCAGCCCCAGCATTTT
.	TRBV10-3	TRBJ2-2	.	CAIRDKGGELFF	TGTGCCATCCGGGACAAAGGCGGGGAGCTGTTTTTT
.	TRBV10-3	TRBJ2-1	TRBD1	CAISEPSQGAYNEQFF	TGTGCCATCAGTGAGCCATCACAGGGGGCCTACAATGAGCAGTTCTTC
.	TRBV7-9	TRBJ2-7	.	CASSLGGPQYEQYF	TGTGCCAGCAGCTTAGGGGGCCCTCAGTACGAGCAGTACTTC
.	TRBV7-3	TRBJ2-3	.	CASSFRGLDTDTQYF	TGTGCCAGCAGCTTTAGAGGCCTGGACACAGATACGCAGTATTTT
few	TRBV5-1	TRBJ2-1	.	CASSPGDEQFF	TGCGCCAGCAGCCCCGGGGATGAGCAGTTCTTC
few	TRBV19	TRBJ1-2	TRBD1	CATQPADREDYGYTF	TGTGCCACCCAACCCGCGGACAGGGAAGACTATGGCTACACCTTC
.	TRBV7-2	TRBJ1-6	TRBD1	CASSPGTGGSSPLHF	TGTGCCAGCAGCCCGGGGACAGGGGGTTCTTCACCCCTCCACTTT
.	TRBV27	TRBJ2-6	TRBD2	CASSPYTGTSGGAGANVLTF	TGTGCCAGCAGCCCCTACACCGGGACTAGCGGGGGGGCTGGGGCCAACGTCCTGACTTTC
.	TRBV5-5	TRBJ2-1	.	CASTGSYNEQFF	TGTGCCAGCACCGGGTCCTACAATGAGCAGTTCTTC
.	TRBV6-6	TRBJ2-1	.	CASSRVMDEQFF	TGTGCCAGCAGCCGCGTGATGGATGAGCAGTTCTTC
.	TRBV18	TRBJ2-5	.	CASSPQGRASQETQYF	TGTGCCAGCTCACCACAGGGCAGGGCGAGCCAAGAGACCCAGTACTTC
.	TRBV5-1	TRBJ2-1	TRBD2	CASSLSGGGYNEQFF	TGCGCCAGCAGCTTGAGCGGGGGGGGCTACAATGAGCAGTTCTTC
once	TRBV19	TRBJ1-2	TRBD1	CASSPSDRALGGYTF	TGTGCCAGTAGTCCGTCCGACAGGGCATTGGGTGGCTACACCTTC
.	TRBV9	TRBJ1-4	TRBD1	CASSLGQATNEKLFF	TGTGCCAGCAGCCTTGGACAGGCAACTAATGAAAAACTGTTTTTT
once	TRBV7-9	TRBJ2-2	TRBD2	CASSRYVQRGRGGELFF	TGTGCCAGCAGTCGATACGTACAGCGGGGGCGAGGCGGGGAGCTGTTTTTT
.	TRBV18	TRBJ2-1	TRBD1	CASSSVTGTFYNEQFF	TGTGCCAGCTCATCTGTGACAGGGACCTTTTACAATGAGCAGTTCTTC
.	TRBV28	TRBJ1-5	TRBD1	CASSGTGGANQPQHF	TGTGCCAGCAGCGGGACAGGGGGCGCGAATCAGCCCCAGCATTTT
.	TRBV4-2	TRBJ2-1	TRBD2	CASSQPGLDRNEQFF	TGTGCCAGCAGCCAACCGGGACTAGATCGGAATGAGCAGTTCTTC
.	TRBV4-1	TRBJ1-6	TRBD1	CASSPGGGMTYNSPLHF	TGCGCCAGCAGCCCCGGAGGGGGCATGACCTATAATTCACCCCTCCACTTT
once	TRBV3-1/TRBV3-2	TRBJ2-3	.	CASSPPGGHRRYF	TGTGCCAGCAGCCCCCCCGGGGGTCATAGGCGGTATTTT
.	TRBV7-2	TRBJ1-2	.	CASTTGALGNTF	TGTGCCAGCACAACGGGAGCCCTAGGTAACACCTTC
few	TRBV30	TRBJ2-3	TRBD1	CAWGVRTGAGDTQYF	TGTGCCTGGGGGGTACGGACAGGGGCGGGAGATACGCAGTATTTT
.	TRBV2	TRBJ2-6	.	CASRAGTPSSGANVLTF	TGTGCCAGCAGAGCCGGGACACCGAGCTCTGGGGCCAACGTCCTGACTTTC
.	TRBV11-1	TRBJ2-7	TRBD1	CASSYRAGQGRREQYF	TGTGCCAGCAGCTACAGGGCGGGACAGGGACGGCGCGAGCAGTACTTC
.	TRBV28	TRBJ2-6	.	CASSGQNSGANVLTF	TGTGCCAGCAGTGGTCAGAACTCTGGGGCCAACGTCCTGACTTTC
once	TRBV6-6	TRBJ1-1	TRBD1	CASSYLQGANTEAFF	TGTGCCAGCAGTTACTTACAGGGGGCAAACACTGAAGCTTTCTTT
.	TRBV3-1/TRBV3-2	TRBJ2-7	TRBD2	CASSRTTSGGAQSYEQYF	TGTGCCAGCAGCCGTACGACTAGCGGGGGGGCCCAAAGCTACGAGCAGTACTTC
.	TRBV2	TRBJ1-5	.	CASSDQRSNQPQHF	TGTGCCAGCAGTGACCAGAGGAGCAATCAGCCCCAGCATTTT
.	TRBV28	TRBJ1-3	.	CASSPPRLRNTIYF	TGTGCCAGCAGTCCACCAAGACTACGAAACACCATATATTTT
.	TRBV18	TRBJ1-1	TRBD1	CASSSSQGDTEAFF	TGTGCCAGCTCATCAAGCCAGGGGGACACTGAAGCTTTCTTT
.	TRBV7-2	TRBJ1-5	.	CASTPRGGDQPQHF	TGTGCCAGCACCCCGAGGGGGGGGGATCAGCCCCAGCATTTT
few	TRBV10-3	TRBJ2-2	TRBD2	CAISGGGASGELFF	TGTGCCATCAGTGGCGGGGGGGCGAGCGGGGAGCTGTTTTTT
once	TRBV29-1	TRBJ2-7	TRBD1	CSGLDRAYEQYF	TGCAGCGGCCTAGACAGGGCCTACGAGCAGTACTTC